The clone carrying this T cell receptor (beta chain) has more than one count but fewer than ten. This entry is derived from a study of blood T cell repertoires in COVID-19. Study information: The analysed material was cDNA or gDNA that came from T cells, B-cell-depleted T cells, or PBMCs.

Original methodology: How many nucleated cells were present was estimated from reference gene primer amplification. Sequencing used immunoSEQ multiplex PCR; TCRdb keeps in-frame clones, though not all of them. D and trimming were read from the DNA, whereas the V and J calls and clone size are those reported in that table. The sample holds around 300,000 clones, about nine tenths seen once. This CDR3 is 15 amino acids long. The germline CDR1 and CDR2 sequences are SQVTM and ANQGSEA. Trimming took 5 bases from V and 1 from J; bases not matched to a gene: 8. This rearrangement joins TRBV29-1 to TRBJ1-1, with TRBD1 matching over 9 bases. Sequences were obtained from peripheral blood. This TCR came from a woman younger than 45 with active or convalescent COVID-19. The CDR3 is CSVSNWDRANTEAFF. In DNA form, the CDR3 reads TGCAGCGTTTCAAATTGGGACAGGGCGAACACTGAAGCTTTCTTT.